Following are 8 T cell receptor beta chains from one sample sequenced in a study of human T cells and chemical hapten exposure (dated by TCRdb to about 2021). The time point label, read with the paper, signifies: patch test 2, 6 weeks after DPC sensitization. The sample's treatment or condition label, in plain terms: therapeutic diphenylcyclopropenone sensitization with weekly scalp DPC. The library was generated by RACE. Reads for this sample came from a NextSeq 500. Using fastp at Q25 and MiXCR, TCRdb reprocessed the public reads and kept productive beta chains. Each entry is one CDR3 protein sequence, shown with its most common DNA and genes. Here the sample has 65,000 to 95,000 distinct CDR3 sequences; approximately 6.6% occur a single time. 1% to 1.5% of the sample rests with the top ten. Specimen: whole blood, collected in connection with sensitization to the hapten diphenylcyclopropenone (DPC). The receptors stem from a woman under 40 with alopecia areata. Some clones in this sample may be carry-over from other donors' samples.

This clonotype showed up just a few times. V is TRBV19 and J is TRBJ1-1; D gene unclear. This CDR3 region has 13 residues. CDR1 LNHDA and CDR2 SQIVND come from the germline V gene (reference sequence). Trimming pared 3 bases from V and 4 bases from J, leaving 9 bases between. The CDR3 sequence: CASSMGRGTEAFF. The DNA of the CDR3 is TGTGCCAGTAGTATGGGTCGGGGCACTGAAGCTTTCTTT.

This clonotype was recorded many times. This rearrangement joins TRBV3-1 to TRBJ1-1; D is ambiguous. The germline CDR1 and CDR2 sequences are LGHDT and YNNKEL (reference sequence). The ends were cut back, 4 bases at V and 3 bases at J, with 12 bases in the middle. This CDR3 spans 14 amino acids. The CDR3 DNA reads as TGTGCCAGCAGCCCATGGGAAGAAGACACTGAAGCTTTCTTT. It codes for CASSPWEEDTEAFF.

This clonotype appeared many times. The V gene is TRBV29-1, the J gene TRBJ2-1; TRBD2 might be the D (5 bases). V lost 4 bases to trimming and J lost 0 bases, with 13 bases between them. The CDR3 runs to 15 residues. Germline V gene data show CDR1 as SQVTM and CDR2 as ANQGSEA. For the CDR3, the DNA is TGCAGCGTTGGTTTCTCGGGGAGCTCCTACAATGAGCAGTTCTTC. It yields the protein CSVGFSGSSYNEQFF.

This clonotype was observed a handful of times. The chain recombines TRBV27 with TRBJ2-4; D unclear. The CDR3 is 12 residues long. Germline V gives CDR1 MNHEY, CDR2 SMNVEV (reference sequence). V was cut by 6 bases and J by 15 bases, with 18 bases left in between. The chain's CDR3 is CASSSGRSRLYF. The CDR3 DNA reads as TGTGCCAGCAGCTCCGGACGGTCCAGACTGTACTTC.

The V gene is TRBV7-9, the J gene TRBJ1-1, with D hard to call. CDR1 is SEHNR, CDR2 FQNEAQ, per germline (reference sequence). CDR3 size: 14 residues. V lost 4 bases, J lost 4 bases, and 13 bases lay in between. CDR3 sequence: CASSSSGEGTEAFF. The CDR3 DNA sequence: TGTGCCAGCAGCTCCAGCGGGGAGGGCACTGAAGCTTTCTTT.

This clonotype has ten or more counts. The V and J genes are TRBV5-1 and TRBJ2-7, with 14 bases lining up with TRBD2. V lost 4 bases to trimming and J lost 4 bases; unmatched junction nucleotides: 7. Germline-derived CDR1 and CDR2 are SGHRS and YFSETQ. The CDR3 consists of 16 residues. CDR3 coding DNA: TGCGCCAGCAGCATGGGAGGGACTAGCGGGGGTTACGAGCAGTACTTC. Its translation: CASSMGGTSGGYEQYF.

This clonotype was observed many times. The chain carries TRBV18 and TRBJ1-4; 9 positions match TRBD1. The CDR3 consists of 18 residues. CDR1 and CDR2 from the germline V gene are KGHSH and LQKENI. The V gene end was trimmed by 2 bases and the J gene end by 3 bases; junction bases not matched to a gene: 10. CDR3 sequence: CASSPNSGTGSSNEKLFF. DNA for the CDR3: TGTGCCAGCTCACCAAACTCCGGGACAGGGTCTTCTAATGAAAAACTGTTTTTT.

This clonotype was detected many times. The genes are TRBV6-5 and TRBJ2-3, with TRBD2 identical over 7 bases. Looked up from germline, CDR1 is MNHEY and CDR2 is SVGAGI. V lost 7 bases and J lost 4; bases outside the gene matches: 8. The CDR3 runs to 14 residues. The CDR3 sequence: CASNLGGNADTQYF. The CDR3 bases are TGTGCCAGCAATTTGGGGGGGAACGCAGATACGCAGTATTTT.